This record concerns one T cell receptor beta chain sequence. The target antigen is unknown. These data belong to a study of vaccination and CD4 T cells after COVID-19. Stated treatment: 10-day PBMC culture with coronavirus spike peptide pools or control peptides (ViraFEST assay). During the years 2011-2018, before the COVID-19 pandemic, the unexposed donor's CD4+ T cells were collected. An Oncomine TCR Beta short-read assay was used to sequence the DNA from cultured CD4+ T cells. TCRdb reanalysed the PCR reads using MiXCR and keeps one entry per CDR3 protein. The sample gives 3,500 to 4,500 distinct CDR3 sequences, around two fifths of which show up once; 43% is in the top ten. The CDR3 has 15 amino acids. Trimming took 6 bases from V and 3 from J; bases not matched to a gene: 7. Germline assignment: CDR1 SGHRS and CDR2 YFSETQ. Study results and caveats: Data came from relatively few convalescent patients and lacked early post-infection timepoints.

The sequence came from a human donor in good health. This sequence joins TRBV5-1 and TRBJ2-1, with 9 bases lining up with TRBD1. Sequencing was done on a sample of CD4+ T cells from blood, cultured in vitro. CDR3 nucleotides: TGCGCCAGCACCCTGGGGGGACAGGGCTACAATGAGCAGTTCTTC. This gives the protein CASTLGGQGYNEQFF. The variable domain in full, with the rest retrieved from reference TRBV5-1 and TRBJ2-1, is KAGVTQTPRYLIKTRGQQVTLSCSPISGHRSVSWYQQTPGQGLQFLFEYFSETQRNKGNFPGRFSGRQFSNSRSEMNVSTLELGDSALYLCASTLGGQGYNEQFFGPGTRLTVL.